This record concerns one T cell receptor beta chain sequence. Its antigen is still unknown. V was shortened by 10 bases and J by 3 bases, with 13 bases between the two germline ends. CDR1 is MNHEY and CDR2 is SMNVEV in the germline V gene (reference sequence). The CDR3 has 14 amino acids. The PCR ran on 60 Vbeta and 13 Jbeta primers. Assay: immunoSEQ multiplex PCR; the TCRdb copy retains only in-frame clones and omits some. In the table there are about 130,000 clones, 65% to 90% of which are singletons. These data are taken from a study of cytomegalovirus exposure and HLA in healthy donors. Points from the study as a whole: After further analysis at a later stage, 16,951 TCR beta sequences were associated with HLA alleles at 0.05 false discovery rate. When analyzed later, a missense DCLRE1C variant was found to be linked to TCR beta V- and J-gene trimming. The authors later found HLA-associated TCR beta chains more clonally expanded than equally common others.

Sample: PBMCs. This TCR was recovered from a male donor in good health and CMV-seropositive. This chain connects TRBV27 to TRBJ2-6; D is possibly TRBD1 (5 bases). CDR3 in amino acids: CATTQEFGANVLTF. The DNA for the CDR3 is TGTGCCACCACACAGGAATTTGGGGCCAACGTCCTGACTTTC.